By share, the clone carrying this TCR beta chain counts as medium-sized. What it binds is not known. These data belong to a study of vaccination and CD4 T cells after COVID-19. About the study: Collection of post-COVID samples occurred a median approximately 100 days after diagnosis, spanning a range of 35 to 161.

The treatment denotes: roughly 10-day PBMC culture with coronavirus spike peptide pools or control peptides (ViraFEST assay). CD4+ T cells that came from the unexposed donor were collected before the COVID-19 pandemic (2011-2018). Sequenced with the Oncomine TCR Beta short-read assay was DNA taken from cultured CD4+ T cells. TCRdb reprocessed the PCR reads with MiXCR, giving one entry per CDR3 protein. The sample yields about 6,900 distinct CDR3 sequences, about 29% seen once. The sample comprised CD4+ T cells from blood, cultured in vitro. This clonotype was sampled from a human donor in good health.

The CDR3, as DNA: TGCAGTGCTAGAGATGACAGGACGGGCACTGAAGCTTTCTTT. It specifies CSARDDRTGTEAFF. The gene calls are TRBV20-1 and TRBJ1-1; a weak D match, TRBD1 (6 bases). The germline V and J ends were trimmed by 0 bases and 4 bases, with 12 bases remaining between them. Germline values: CDR1 DFQATT, CDR2 SNEGSKA (reference sequence). CDR3 length: 14 amino acids.